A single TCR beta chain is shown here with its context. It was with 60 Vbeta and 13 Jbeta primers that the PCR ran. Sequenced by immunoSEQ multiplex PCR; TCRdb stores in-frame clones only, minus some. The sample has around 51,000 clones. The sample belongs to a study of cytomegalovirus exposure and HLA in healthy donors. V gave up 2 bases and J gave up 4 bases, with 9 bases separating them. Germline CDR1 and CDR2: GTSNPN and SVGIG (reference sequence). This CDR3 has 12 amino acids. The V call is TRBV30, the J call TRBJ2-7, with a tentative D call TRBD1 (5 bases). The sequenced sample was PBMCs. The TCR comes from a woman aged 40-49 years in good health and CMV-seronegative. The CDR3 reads CAWSRTFYEQYF. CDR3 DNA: TGTGCCTGGAGTCGGACATTTTACGAGCAGTACTTC.